The sequence of this TCR beta chain was determined in a study of read filtering for tumor transcriptome and immune sequencing. Across the whole study: DNase treatment preceded whole-transcriptome library preparation. Findings and caveats of the study: The CD138-negative fraction was mixed bone marrow immune cells, not pure T cells.

This clonotype has ten or more counts. As yet, its antigen is unknown. Compared with germline, one end of the junction differs, possibly owing to a read error. This library used 300 to 500 ng RNA and molecular barcoded adaptors spanning alpha/delta and beta/gamma chains. TCRdb passed the reads through MiXCR, listing each CDR3 protein once. Among fewer than 50,000 distinct CDR3 sequences listed, around 15% were seen once. The sequence came from a donor aged 40 or older with multiple myeloma. The sequenced sample was a population of CD138-negative cells sorted from bone marrow.

In DNA form, the CDR3 reads TGTGCCAGCAGCCAAGCGACCAATTACGAGCAGTACTTC. Its translation is CASSQATNYEQYF. The genes are TRBV4-3 and TRBJ2-7; D gene unclear. From germline, CDR1 is LGHNA and CDR2 YSLEER. The CDR3 is 13 residues long.